Below, 29 T cell receptor beta chains from the same sample are listed, as sequenced in a study of cytomegalovirus exposure and HLA in healthy donors. PCR involved 60 Vbeta and 13 Jbeta primers. Only in-frame clones appear in the TCRdb table, and some are missing; sequencing was by immunoSEQ multiplex PCR. The sample includes roughly 150,000 clones, around 78% of them seen just once. Source material: PBMCs. The origin of the receptors is a man aged 40-49 years in good health and CMV-seronegative.

V and J are TRBV5-1 and TRBJ1-6; unclear D gene. The CDR3 length is 12 residues. Trimming shortened V by 9 bases and J by 8 bases, and 12 bases separated the two germline ends. The germline V gene has CDR1 SGHRS and CDR2 YFSETQ. In DNA, the CDR3 is TGCGCCATTCCCACGGCGGATTCACCCCTCCACTTT. It yields the protein CAIPTADSPLHF.

The chain recombines TRBV15 with TRBJ2-1, with 9 bases aligning to TRBD1. Germline V gene lookup returns CDR1 LNHNV and CDR2 YYDKDF (reference sequence). Trimming removed 5 bases from V and 4 bases from J; junction bases left unmatched: 6. The CDR3 covers 15 residues. The CDR3 DNA reads as TGTGCCACCAGCGACGGGACAGGGATTTACAATGAGCAGTTCTTC. Its protein is CATSDGTGIYNEQFF.

This clone was observed once. The rearrangement links TRBV2 to TRBJ1-2; D perhaps matches TRBD1 (6 bases). Germline-derived CDR1 and CDR2 are SNHLY and FYNNEI. V lost 7 bases and J 4 bases, leaving 16 bases between the germline ends. This CDR3 comprises 14 residues. The DNA of the CDR3 is TGTGCCAGCATTAGAATACAGGGTCGCTATGGCTACACCTTC. Amino acid sequence: CASIRIQGRYGYTF.

V usage is TRBV28 and J usage is TRBJ1-5; 7 positions match TRBD1. Germline-derived CDR1 and CDR2 are MDHEN and SYDVKM. V shed 3 bases, J shed 1 base, and the junction held 9 bases outside the gene matches. The CDR3 extends over 17 amino acids. The CDR3 reads CASSLYRGSLSNQPQHF. CDR3 nucleotides: TGTGCCAGCAGTTTGTACAGGGGCTCCTTGAGCAATCAGCCCCAGCATTTT.

The chain is built from TRBV27 and TRBJ2-7, with 9 positions matching TRBD1. Germline CDR1 is MNHEY and CDR2 is SMNVEV (reference sequence). CDR3 length: 18 amino acids. Trimming at V came to 0 bases and at J to 3 bases, leaving 12 bases not matched to a gene. The CDR3 region is CASSLSTPSGQGRYEQYF. In DNA form, the CDR3 reads TGTGCCAGCAGTTTATCAACCCCCTCGGGACAGGGACGCTACGAGCAGTACTTC.

This sequence joins TRBV5-1 and TRBJ2-7; 7 positions agree with TRBD2. CDR3 length: 15 residues. Per germline, CDR1 SGHRS and CDR2 YFSETQ. V lost 7 bases, J lost 4 bases, and 14 bases stayed unmatched. The CDR3 loop is CASSAPASGRYEQYF. The CDR3 nucleotides read TGCGCCAGCTCCGCCCCAGCTAGCGGCCGTTACGAGCAGTACTTC.

The rearrangement links TRBV28 to TRBJ1-2; maybe TRBD1 (5 bases). The CDR3 loop spans 13 amino acids. CDR1 and CDR2 (germline): MDHEN, SYDVKM. The V gene lost 8 bases and the J gene lost 4 bases, with 14 bases spanning the gap. This CDR3 is CASQAGVAYGYTF. CDR3 bases: TGTGCCAGCCAAGCGGGGGTGGCCTATGGCTACACCTTC.

The CDR3 loop reads CASRVGSLGEQYV. CDR3 DNA sequence: TGTGCATCCCGCGTTGGGAGTCTGGGCGAGCAGTACGTC. The chain uses TRBV6-1 and TRBJ2-7; tentatively, D is TRBD2 (5 bases). The germline V gene encodes CDR1 MNHNS and CDR2 SASEGT. The CDR3 runs 13 residues.

This clone was recorded once. This sequence joins TRBV27 and TRBJ2-7; D call uncertain. There are 11 residues in the CDR3. Germline lookup yields CDR1 MNHEY and CDR2 SMNVEV (reference sequence). Trimming removed 5 bases from V and 7 bases from J, with 9 bases in between. The CDR3 loop is CASSATGEQYF. As DNA, the CDR3 is TGTGCCAGCAGTGCTACCGGGGAGCAGTACTTC.

This rearrangement joins TRBV27 to TRBJ1-1; D not resolved. Per the germline V gene, CDR1 is MNHEY and CDR2 is SMNVEV (reference sequence). The CDR3 loop spans 16 amino acids. Trimming cost V 5 bases and J 1 base, with 17 bases left between them. This CDR3 reads CASSLLPSGSNTEAFF. The CDR3 DNA sequence: TGTGCCAGCAGTCTCCTCCCCTCCGGGTCGAACACTGAAGCTTTCTTT.

The genes are TRBV28 and TRBJ1-3, with TRBD1 as a possible D gene (5 bases). V lost 6 bases to trimming and J lost 2 bases, with 11 bases between them. Germline CDR1 is MDHEN and CDR2 is SYDVKM. The CDR3 is made up of 14 amino acids. DNA of the CDR3: TGTGCCAGCAGGGGGGGAGGCGCTGGAAACACCATATATTTT. This sequence encodes CASRGGGAGNTIYF.

This chain links TRBV28 with TRBJ2-1; 8 bases align to TRBD2. This CDR3 comprises 14 residues. The germline V gene encodes CDR1 MDHEN and CDR2 SYDVKM. V gave up 6 bases and J gave up 0 bases; unmatched junction bases: 1. The CDR3, as DNA: TGTGCCAGCAGGGGGACTAGCTCCTACAATGAGCAGTTCTTC. Translation gives CASRGTSSYNEQFF. The variable domain in full, with the rest retrieved from reference TRBV28 and TRBJ2-1, is DVKVTQSSRYLVKRTGEKVFLECVQDMDHENMFWYRQDPGLGLRLIYFSYDVKMKEKGDIPEGYSVSREKKERFSLILESASTNQTSMYLCASRGTSSYNEQFFGPGTRLTVL.

The rearrangement joins TRBV29-1 to TRBJ1-3; 8 bases match TRBD1. Germline CDR1 reads SQVTM; CDR2 reads ANQGSEA. Germline trimming cut 5 bases from V and 4 bases from J; bases unmatched to any gene: 4. The CDR3 totals 13 residues. The CDR3 coding sequence is TGCAGCGTTACAGGGGGATCGGGAAACACCATATATTTT. It specifies CSVTGGSGNTIYF.

This clone was picked up one time. This chain's CDR3 is CAKRTGGRADTQYF. In nucleotides, the CDR3 is TGTGCCAAAAGGACAGGGGGCCGAGCAGATACGCAGTATTTT. This chain joins TRBV2 and TRBJ2-3, with TRBD1 matching over 11 bases. Trimming at V came to 10 bases and at J to 4 bases, leaving 7 bases not matched to a gene. The CDR3 is 14 residues long. Per germline, CDR1 SNHLY and CDR2 FYNNEI.

The table lists this clone with a count of one. V usage is TRBV4-1 and J usage is TRBJ2-3; 11 bases map to TRBD2. The V gene end was trimmed by 4 bases and the J gene end by 0 bases; junction bases not matched to a gene: 3. CDR1 is MGHRA and CDR2 is YSYEKL in the germline V gene. CDR3 length: 16 residues. The CDR3 spells CASSPLAGGSTDTQYF. CDR3 DNA sequence: TGCGCCAGCAGCCCCCTAGCGGGGGGTAGCACAGATACGCAGTATTTT.

The rearrangement links TRBV4-2 to TRBJ2-7; D is unclear. From germline, CDR1 is LGHNA and CDR2 YNFKEQ. With 0 bases removed from V and 0 bases from J, the gap between germline ends came to 9 bases. The CDR3 is 15 amino acids. CDR3 DNA sequence: TGTGCCAGCAGCCAAGAATGGGCTAACTCCTACGAGCAGTACGTC. As protein: CASSQEWANSYEQYV.

A remark on this clone: A junction boundary mismatches the germline segment, possibly from a read error. The rearrangement uses TRBV2 and TRBJ2-5; 15 nucleotides line up with TRBD2. The CDR3 covers 13 residues. The V gene's germline CDR1 is SNHLY and CDR2 FYNNEI. CDR3 sequence: CASSGTSGRDEDF. Here the CDR3 DNA reads TGTGCCAGCAGTGGGACTAGCGGGAGGGATGAGGACTTC.

J is TRBJ2-7 and V is TRBV2; 10 nucleotides match TRBD2. Looked up from germline, CDR1 is SNHLY and CDR2 is FYNNEI. The CDR3 has 14 residues. J lost 6 bases, V lost 5 bases, and 7 bases had no gene match. The CDR3 loop is CASSSSGRGGEQYV. The CDR3 DNA reads TGTGCCAGCAGTTCTAGCGGGAGAGGGGGCGAGCAGTACGTC.

The chain recombines TRBV15 with TRBJ1-2, with a weak D call TRBD1 (6 bases). The V end lost 0 bases, the J end lost 9 bases, and 14 bases lay between the germline ends. The CDR3 sequence is 14 residues long. Germline CDR1 is LNHNV and CDR2 is YYDKDF (reference sequence). CDR3 bases: TGTGCCACCAGCAGAGATGGTGGCAGGGGAAGCTACACCTTC. Translated, it gives CATSRDGGRGSYTF.

This sequence joins TRBV5-5 and TRBJ1-2, with D hard to call. Trimming stripped 2 bases from V and 6 bases from J, with 8 bases between. CDR1 is SGHKS, CDR2 YYEKEE, per germline (reference sequence). The CDR3 runs 12 residues. The CDR3 reads CASSLSVNGYTF. CDR3 nucleotides: TGTGCCAGCAGCTTATCAGTTAATGGCTACACCTTC.

This clone appeared once. J is TRBJ2-5 and V is TRBV5-6; 8 bases are shared with TRBD2. CDR1 is SGHDT, CDR2 YYEEEE, per germline. V shed 4 bases and J 2 bases; nucleotides not matched to a gene: 4. The CDR3 length is 14 residues. The CDR3 nucleotides are TGTGCCAGCAGCCCCGGGACTAGGCAAGAGACCCAGTACTTC. Translating gives CASSPGTRQETQYF.

The rearrangement uses TRBV27 and TRBJ1-1; 7 bases match TRBD1. Germline CDR1 is MNHEY and CDR2 is SMNVEV (reference sequence). This CDR3 contains 14 residues. With 5 bases clipped from V and 4 bases from J, the junction kept 7 bases outside the gene matches. The CDR3 coding sequence is TGTGCCAGCAGTACGACAGGGATAGTCACTGAAGCTTTCTTT. As protein: CASSTTGIVTEAFF.

The chain joins TRBV27 to TRBJ2-7; 10 nucleotides agree with TRBD1. The CDR3 totals 15 residues. CDR1 is MNHEY and CDR2 is SMNVEV in the germline V gene (reference sequence). V lost 1 base and J lost 4; bases outside the gene matches: 4. This CDR3 reads CASSLFSGQGYEQYF. DNA for the CDR3: TGTGCCAGCAGTTTATTTTCGGGACAGGGGTACGAGCAGTACTTC.

The chain employs TRBV19 and TRBJ1-3; tentatively, D is TRBD1 (5 bases). The CDR3 spans 15 residues. Trimming took off 6 bases at V and 1 base at J, with 13 bases between the two ends. Per the germline V gene, CDR1 is LNHDA and CDR2 is SQIVND (reference sequence). The CDR3 sequence is CASSAGHFSGNTIYF. In DNA form, the CDR3 reads TGTGCCAGTAGCGCCGGACACTTTTCTGGAAACACCATATATTTT.

This clone occurred once. This sequence joins TRBV7-9 and TRBJ2-7, with D maybe TRBD1 (8 bases). V dropped 5 bases and J dropped 5 bases, with 22 bases sitting between them. This CDR3 is 16 amino acids long. CDR1 and CDR2 (germline): SEHNR, FQNEAQ (reference sequence). The CDR3 DNA is TGTGCCAGCAGCACAGGGGGTGGACTAGATGCGGACGAGCAGTACTTC. Translated: CASSTGGGLDADEQYF.

The rearrangement links TRBV7-8 to TRBJ2-1, with a possible D match to TRBD1 (6 bases). The V and J ends lost 2 bases and 7 bases respectively, with 18 bases between them. CDR1 and CDR2 from the germline V gene are SGHVS and FQNEAQ. CDR3 length equals 16 residues. This CDR3 is CASSLQPGTRKNEQFF. CDR3 DNA: TGTGCCAGCAGCTTACAACCCGGGACACGGAAAAATGAGCAGTTCTTC.

This clone came up a few times. The chain combines TRBV5-4 with TRBJ2-2; 9 bases fit TRBD1. The J segment lost 3 bases and the V segment lost 4 bases, leaving 4 bases of the junction unmatched. CDR1 and CDR2 from the germline V gene are SGHNT and YYREEE (reference sequence). The CDR3 is 15 residues long. CDR3 residues: CASSRRDRDTGELFF. The CDR3 DNA reads as TGTGCCAGCAGCCGCCGGGACAGGGACACCGGGGAGCTGTTTTTT.

This clone has a handful of counts. The identical CDR3 is also encoded by other nucleotide sequences in the sample. The chain has TRBV7-2 and TRBJ2-2; 8 nucleotides match TRBD1. The CDR3 is 16 amino acids. Per the germline V gene, CDR1 is SGHTA and CDR2 is FQGNSA. V shed 3 bases and J 1 base; nucleotides not matched to a gene: 4. CDR3 loop: CASSFGRGQNTGELFF. The CDR3 DNA reads TGTGCCAGCAGCTTCGGCAGGGGGCAGAACACCGGGGAGCTGTTTTTT.

This clone was detected only a few times. The chain is built from TRBV5-8 and TRBJ1-5; 7 nucleotides match TRBD1. The germline CDR1 and CDR2 sequences are SGHTS and YDEGEE. V lost 3 bases and J lost 2; bases outside the gene matches: 11. The length of the CDR3 is 17 residues. CDR3 bases: TGTGCCAGCAGCTCCCGGGAAGACAGGGTTGGCAATCAGCCCCAGCATTTT. It specifies CASSSREDRVGNQPQHF.